A selection of T cell receptor beta chains follows, all from one sample in a study of blood T cell repertoires in COVID-19. This table comes from immunoSEQ multiplex PCR, and its TCRdb copy is limited to in-frame clones, with some not included. The data contain hundreds of thousands of clones, around 86% of them singletons. Sequencing was done on a sample of PBMCs or T cells enriched from blood (not recorded which). These receptors came from a woman aged 40 to 55 with acute COVID-19. CDR3s include the opening cysteine and the closing phenylalanine or tryptophan. The D gene is left open where the match is weak. A clone size is listed for some rows: how often the clone was seen (once, few, many), or a class if it is expanded.

D gene,J gene,V gene,clone size,CDR3 DNA,CDR3 protein
.,TRBJ1-4,TRBV7-9,.,TGTGCCAGCAGCTTAGTAGGACAAGTGAATGAAAAACTGTTTTTT,CASSLVGQVNEKLFF
TRBD1,TRBJ1-5,TRBV28,.,TGTGCCACCAGATACGGACAGGGTAGTCAGCCCCAGCATTTT,CATRYGQGSQPQHF
.,TRBJ2-5,TRBV23-1,once,TGCGCCAGCTCCCGGGAGGACAGGGAGAGAGTGGAGACCCAGTACTTC,CASSREDRERVETQYF
.,TRBJ1-3,TRBV7-2,.,TGTGCCAGCAGCTTAGCCGCCCGACAGGTCTATACCAACCCGACTGGAAACACCATATATTTT,CASSLAARQVYTNPTGNTIYF
TRBD2,TRBJ2-2,TRBV19,.,TGTGCCAGTAGTATAGTGGGACTAGCAGGTTATGGCACCGGGGAGCTGTTTTTT,CASSIVGLAGYGTGELFF
TRBD2,TRBJ2-3,TRBV5-1,.,TGCGCCAGCAGCTTGGGTGGGACTACGACAGATACGCAGTATTTT,CASSLGGTTTDTQYF
.,TRBJ2-7,TRBV7-2,.,TGTGCCAGCAGCTTAGGTACTGCCTACGAGCAGTACTTC,CASSLGTAYEQYF
TRBD2,TRBJ2-2,TRBV28,.,TGTGCCAGCAGTACAGCGGGACCGAACACCGGGGAGCTGTTTTTT,CASSTAGPNTGELFF
.,TRBJ2-2,TRBV5-1,once,TGCGCCAGCAGCTTGGAGCAGGGGCAGACCGGGGAGCTGTTTTTT,CASSLEQGQTGELFF
.,TRBJ2-3,TRBV9,.,TGTGCCAGCAGCGTAGAAGGACAGAGCACAGATACGCAGTATTTT,CASSVEGQSTDTQYF
.,TRBJ1-1,TRBV28,once,TGTGCCAGCAGTACCCCTACCGCGAACACTGAAGCTTTCTTT,CASSTPTANTEAFF
.,TRBJ1-2,TRBV2,.,TGTGCCAGCAGTGAATCGGCAGGGGAGCGTGGCTACACCTTC,CASSESAGERGYTF
.,TRBJ1-6,TRBV5-1,.,TGCGCCAGCAGCTTGGACACTAGCACGGTATATTCACCCCTCCACTTT,CASSLDTSTVYSPLHF
TRBD1,TRBJ1-5,TRBV3-1/TRBV3-2,.,TGTGCCAGCAGCCAAGATCGTACCGGGACAGGGCATTACCAGCCCCAGCATTTT,CASSQDRTGTGHYQPQHF
TRBD2,TRBJ2-1,TRBV5-1,.,TGCGCCAGCAGCGCTACTAGCGCCAATGAGCAGTTCTTC,CASSATSANEQFF
.,TRBJ1-2,TRBV28,.,TGTGCCAGCAGTCCCGAGGCTAACTATGGCTACACCTTC,CASSPEANYGYTF
TRBD2,TRBJ2-7,TRBV20-1,.,TGCAGTGCTAGTCAGGATCTAGCGGGAGTTAAATCCCACGAGCAGTACTTC,CSASQDLAGVKSHEQYF
.,TRBJ2-3,TRBV7-5,.,TGTGTCAGAAGCTCCCTCCCGGGAGGGAGCGGCACAGATACGCAGTATTTT,CVRSSLPGGSGTDTQYF